The 30 T cell receptor beta chains below were found in one sample sequenced in a study of shared clonotypes between healthy human individuals. The data were produced by immunoSEQ multiplex PCR, yet TCRdb's version contains in-frame clones alone and is incomplete. The table has under 2,500,000 clones, around 95% seen once; the top ten hold about 0.13%. The sequenced sample consisted of naive CD4+ T cells sorted from blood. Subset denoted: CD45RA+ positively selected. Source of these receptors: a young man in good health.

The chain is built from TRBV5-4 and TRBJ1-1; 7 bases agree with TRBD1. The CDR3 sequence is 15 residues long. V gave up 4 bases and J gave up 4 bases; unmatched junction bases: 10. CDR1 is SGHNT, CDR2 YYREEE, per germline (reference sequence). The DNA of the CDR3 is TGTGCCAGCAGCCCCCCGGAGAGGGGGCTCACTGAAGCTTTCTTT. This translates into CASSPPERGLTEAFF.

This clone appeared once. V and J are TRBV6-5 and TRBJ1-4; maybe TRBD1 (6 bases). This CDR3 region has 14 residues. The germline CDR1 and CDR2 sequences are MNHEY and SVGAGI. Trimming shortened V by 6 bases and J by 7 bases, and 15 bases separated the two germline ends. CDR3 residues: CASRTGPRGEKLFF. The CDR3 DNA follows: TGTGCCAGCAGGACAGGCCCTAGAGGTGAAAAACTGTTTTTT.

This clone was counted only a few times. The chain joins TRBV9 to TRBJ2-3; D gene unclear. Germline CDR1 SGDLS, CDR2 YYNGEE. V was pared by 0 bases and J by 8 bases, with 10 bases between. CDR3 length: 13 residues. Here the CDR3 DNA reads TGTGCCAGCAGCGTAGCTGGCTCCAGTACGCAGTATTTT. It encodes CASSVAGSSTQYF.

J is TRBJ2-7 and V is TRBV5-5; TRBD1 might be the D (6 bases). Trimming pared 4 bases from V and 2 bases from J, leaving 13 bases between. This CDR3 has 14 residues. Per the germline V gene, CDR1 is SGHKS and CDR2 is YYEKEE (reference sequence). The CDR3 DNA reads TGTGCCAGCAGCCAGGGGACCGAACCCTACGAGCAGTACTTC. This gives the protein CASSQGTEPYEQYF.

This clone was seen just once. V and J are TRBV7-2 and TRBJ2-4, with D perhaps TRBD1 (7 bases). Trimming took 1 base from V and 8 from J, leaving 9 bases between them. Germline values: CDR1 SGHTA, CDR2 FQGNSA. The CDR3 spans 13 residues. Written as DNA, the CDR3 is TGTGCCAGCAGCTTAGGCAGGGGGGACATTCAGTACTTC. Protein sequence: CASSLGRGDIQYF.

The chain has TRBV11-2 and TRBJ2-7; TRBD1 or TRBD2 may be the D gene (6 bases each). The CDR3 runs 15 residues. Trimming removed 4 bases at V and 2 bases at J, with 15 bases between. CDR1 and CDR2 (germline): SGHAT, FQNNGV. The CDR3, as DNA: TGTGCCAGCAGCTCTCTTATCGGGGGCCCCTACGAGCAGTACTTC. As protein: CASSSLIGGPYEQYF. The full variable domain, in which reference TRBV11-2 and TRBJ2-7 provide the parts outside the CDR3, is EAGVAQSPRYKIIEKRQSVAFWCNPISGHATLYWYQQILGQGPKLLIQFQNNGVVDDSQLPKDRFSAERLKGVDSTLKIQPAKLEDSAVYLCASSSLIGGPYEQYFGPGTRLTVT.

The rearrangement joins TRBV5-1 to TRBJ2-7, with a possible D match to TRBD2 (6 bases). The V and J ends lost 0 bases and 3 bases respectively, with 13 bases between them. CDR3 length equals 15 residues. Germline CDR1 reads SGHRS; CDR2 reads YFSETQ. The DNA for the CDR3 is TGCGCCAGCAGCTTGGCCTCCGGGGAGGTCTACGAGCAGTACTTC. It yields the protein CASSLASGEVYEQYF.

The chain combines TRBV11-2 with TRBJ2-1; 11 bases match TRBD2. Germline V gene sequence: CDR1 SGHAT, CDR2 FQNNGV. J was trimmed by 9 bases and V by 1 base; bases with no gene match: 5. The CDR3 is 15 amino acids. This CDR3 is CASSLVAGGGGEQFF. The CDR3 region has the DNA TGTGCCAGCAGCTTAGTAGCGGGAGGGGGTGGTGAGCAGTTCTTC. Drawing the rest from reference TRBV11-2 and TRBJ2-1, the complete variable domain is EAGVAQSPRYKIIEKRQSVAFWCNPISGHATLYWYQQILGQGPKLLIQFQNNGVVDDSQLPKDRFSAERLKGVDSTLKIQPAKLEDSAVYLCASSLVAGGGGEQFFGPGTRLTVL.

The gene calls are TRBV6-6 and TRBJ2-7; D might be TRBD2 (5 bases). Germline CDR1 MNHNY, CDR2 SVGAGI (reference sequence). V lost 2 bases and J 1 base, leaving 9 bases between the germline ends. The CDR3 is 14 amino acids. CDR3 region: CASSYEGRSYEQYF. The CDR3, as DNA: TGTGCCAGCAGTTACGAGGGAAGGTCCTACGAGCAGTACTTC.

The rearrangement links TRBV5-4 to TRBJ2-3; 9 bases line up with TRBD2. The CDR3 runs to 15 residues. Germline V gene lookup returns CDR1 SGHNT and CDR2 YYREEE (reference sequence). The V and J ends lost 2 bases and 5 bases, in that order; junction bases with no gene match: 6. CDR3 loop: CASSLGGGVEDTQYF. Here the CDR3 DNA reads TGTGCCAGCAGCTTAGGCGGGGGGGTAGAAGATACGCAGTATTTT.

V is TRBV5-5 and J is TRBJ1-1; 7 bases fit TRBD1. With 0 bases clipped from V and 0 bases from J, the junction kept 8 bases outside the gene matches. CDR1 and CDR2 (germline): SGHKS, YYEKEE (reference sequence). The CDR3 runs 17 residues. The CDR3 here is CASSLVTGRGMNTEAFF. CDR3 sequence (DNA): TGTGCCAGCAGCTTGGTGACAGGGAGGGGAATGAACACTGAAGCTTTCTTT.

The sample holds one count of this clone. Other nucleotide sequences in the sample specify the same CDR3. V usage is TRBV5-1 and J usage is TRBJ1-6; 8 positions agree with TRBD1. V dropped 0 bases and J dropped 4; count of bases not matched to a gene: 3. The germline CDR1 and CDR2 sequences are SGHRS and YFSETQ. The CDR3 sequence is 16 residues long. CDR3 sequence reads: CASSLAGGRYNSPLHF. In DNA form, the CDR3 reads TGCGCCAGCAGCTTGGCAGGGGGCCGTTATAATTCACCCCTCCACTTT.

Only one count was recorded for this clone. This sequence joins TRBV7-2 and TRBJ2-1, with 10 bases fitting TRBD1. The V gene's germline CDR1 is SGHTA and CDR2 FQGNSA. CDR3 length: 15 amino acids. V lost 1 base to trimming and J lost 6 bases; unmatched junction nucleotides: 3. The CDR3 nucleotides read TGTGCCAGCAGCTTAGTTGGACAGGGGGGCAATGAGCAGTTCTTC. Translation gives CASSLVGQGGNEQFF.

Concerning this clone itself: This sample includes further DNA sequences coding for the same CDR3. J is TRBJ2-7 and V is TRBV5-4, with D unclear. This CDR3 has 12 amino acids. CDR1 is SGHNT and CDR2 is YYREEE in the germline V gene (reference sequence). Trimming cost V 4 bases and J 3 bases, with 8 bases left between them. The CDR3 protein is CASSLDRYEQYF. Here the CDR3 DNA reads TGTGCCAGCAGCCTAGACCGCTACGAGCAGTACTTC.

The chain uses TRBV25-1 and TRBJ1-3; the match to TRBD1 covers 7 bases. The CDR3 contains 14 residues. From germline, CDR1 is MGHDK and CDR2 SYGVNS. V shed 6 bases and J 3 bases; nucleotides not matched to a gene: 5. The CDR3 DNA reads as TGTGCCAGCAGGTTGACAGGGCTTGGAAACACCATATATTTT. It codes for CASRLTGLGNTIYF.

The chain is built from TRBV11-2 and TRBJ2-7; no clear D. CDR1 and CDR2 from the germline V gene are SGHAT and FQNNGV. The V and J ends lost 2 bases and 2 bases respectively, with 16 bases between them. The CDR3 has 16 residues. The DNA for the CDR3 is TGTGCCAGCAGCTTATCCGGCAGCCAGGTTCCCTACGAGCAGTACTTC. This encodes CASSLSGSQVPYEQYF.

The chain combines TRBV7-3 with TRBJ1-1; D ambiguous. Germline values: CDR1 SGHTA, CDR2 FQGTGA. V lost 3 bases and J 12 bases, leaving 11 bases between the germline ends. The CDR3 sequence is 11 residues long. CDR3 DNA sequence: TGTGCCAGCAGCTTCAGGTACCCGCCTTTCTTT. Protein: CASSFRYPPFF.

This chain uses TRBV2 with TRBJ2-2, with D uncertain. The CDR3 has 12 amino acids. The V gene's germline CDR1 is SNHLY and CDR2 FYNNEI. Trimming took off 2 bases at V and 9 bases at J, with 7 bases between the two ends. CDR3 region: CASSELNRELFF. The DNA of the CDR3 is TGTGCCAGCAGTGAACTCAACCGGGAGCTGTTTTTT.

The CDR3 here is CATLYRAVNWTEAFF. Written as DNA, the CDR3 is TGTGCCACTCTTTACCGGGCCGTCAACTGGACTGAAGCTTTCTTT. The chain uses TRBV10-3 and TRBJ1-1; D uncertain. CDR1 and CDR2 (germline): ENHRY, SYGVKD. V was shortened by 10 bases and J by 5 bases, with 23 bases between the two germline ends. The CDR3 length is 15 residues.

This clone was counted once. Other DNA variants within this sample encode the same CDR3. V gene TRBV5-1 combines with J gene TRBJ2-1; D remains ambiguous. Germline CDR1 is SGHRS and CDR2 is YFSETQ. The CDR3 loop spans 13 amino acids. With 0 bases removed from V and 5 bases from J, the gap between germline ends came to 6 bases. CDR3 nucleotides: TGCGCCAGCAGCTTGGGCCCAGACAATGAGCAGTTCTTC. This gives the protein CASSLGPDNEQFF.

The CDR3 is CASSLFNEQFF. DNA for the CDR3: TGTGCCAGCAGCCTATTCAATGAGCAGTTCTTC. The chain combines TRBV11-2 with TRBJ2-1; D not resolved. Germline lookup yields CDR1 SGHAT and CDR2 FQNNGV. The CDR3 sequence is 11 residues long. Trimming cost V 5 bases and J 6 bases, with 5 bases left between them.

Comments on this clone: The same CDR3 arises from other DNA sequences in this sample as well. CDR3 DNA: TGTGCCAGCAGCTTACAGGGCTCCTATGGCTACACCTTC. This gives the protein CASSLQGSYGYTF. The rearrangement uses TRBV5-4 and TRBJ1-2, with TRBD1 as a possible D gene (6 bases). CDR3 size: 13 residues. Between the trimmed V and J ends, which lost 2 bases and 4 bases, there was a span of 9 bases. Germline V gives CDR1 SGHNT, CDR2 YYREEE (reference sequence). The full variable domain, its missing parts supplied by reference TRBV5-4 and TRBJ1-2, is ETGVTQSPTHLIKTRGQQVTLRCSSQSGHNTVSWYQQALGQGPQFIFQYYREEENGRGNFPPRFSGLQFPNYSSELNVNALELDDSALYLCASSLQGSYGYTFGSGTRLTVV.

The chain combines TRBV11-2 with TRBJ2-5; 9 nucleotides agree with TRBD1. The V gene's germline CDR1 is SGHAT and CDR2 FQNNGV. This CDR3 spans 15 amino acids. V trimming: 5 bases; J trimming: 2 bases; junction bases outside the gene matches: 6. This chain's CDR3 is CASSPDRGIQETQYF. Here the CDR3 DNA reads TGTGCCAGCAGCCCAGACAGGGGGATTCAAGAGACCCAGTACTTC.

The rearrangement links TRBV5-4 to TRBJ2-5; no reliable D call. Trimming pared 4 bases from V and 7 bases from J, leaving 8 bases between. The length of the CDR3 is 11 residues. Germline values: CDR1 SGHNT, CDR2 YYREEE (reference sequence). This CDR3 is CASSRSGTQYF. The CDR3 DNA is TGTGCCAGCAGCCGGTCCGGGACCCAGTACTTC. Combining the CDR3 with reference TRBV5-4 and TRBJ2-5 gives the whole variable domain ETGVTQSPTHLIKTRGQQVTLRCSSQSGHNTVSWYQQALGQGPQFIFQYYREEENGRGNFPPRFSGLQFPNYSSELNVNALELDDSALYLCASSRSGTQYFGPGTRLLVL.

The chain uses TRBV6-1 and TRBJ1-3, with D uncertain. The CDR3 runs 11 residues. The V end lost 8 bases, the J end lost 2 bases, and 4 bases lay between the germline ends. Germline V CDR1 and CDR2: MNHNS, SASEGT. The CDR3 reads CASGAGNTIYF. The CDR3 bases are TGTGCCAGCGGCGCTGGAAACACCATATATTTT.

This clone occurred once. This chain uses TRBV2 with TRBJ1-4; the match to TRBD1 covers 10 bases. CDR1 and CDR2 (germline): SNHLY, FYNNEI. The CDR3 length is 13 residues. The V and J ends lost 6 bases and 14 bases, in that order; junction bases with no gene match: 9. In DNA form, the CDR3 reads TGTGCCAGCAGGGCCGGGACAGGGGATCATCTGTTTTTT. Amino acid sequence: CASRAGTGDHLFF.

On this clone itself: This CDR3 is also generated by other DNA sequences in the sample. The chain is built from TRBV10-3 and TRBJ2-5; no clear D. V lost 3 bases and J lost 5, with 10 bases in between. The CDR3 is made up of 13 amino acids. In germline, CDR1 is ENHRY, CDR2 SYGVKD. The CDR3 sequence: CAISESVGETQYF. CDR3 sequence (DNA): TGTGCCATCAGTGAATCAGTGGGGGAGACCCAGTACTTC.

This chain links TRBV19 with TRBJ2-2, with D possibly TRBD1 on 6 matching bases. The germline V gene has CDR1 LNHDA and CDR2 SQIVND (reference sequence). The V end lost 3 bases, the J end lost 1 base, and 12 bases lay between the germline ends. This CDR3 is built from 16 residues. CDR3 in amino acids: CASSIGDIRNTGELFF. Here the CDR3 DNA reads TGTGCCAGTAGTATTGGGGACATCCGGAACACCGGGGAGCTGTTTTTT.

V is TRBV6-5 and J is TRBJ1-2, with 8 bases lining up with TRBD1. The ends lost 6 bases at V and 7 bases at J; junction bases unmatched: 10. The CDR3 sequence is 14 residues long. Germline-derived CDR1 and CDR2 are MNHEY and SVGAGI. CDR3 amino acids: CASSVGQGAGGYTF. CDR3 coding DNA: TGTGCCAGCAGCGTCGGGCAGGGGGCCGGTGGCTACACCTTC.

This chain joins TRBV9 and TRBJ2-3; weak D call: TRBD2 (7 bases). From germline, CDR1 is SGDLS and CDR2 YYNGEE. The length of the CDR3 is 16 residues. V lost 0 bases and J lost 6, with 17 bases in between. The CDR3, as DNA: TGTGCCAGCAGCGTAGCTGTTGGGGGGGCCAGGGATACGCAGTATTTT. Translation: CASSVAVGGARDTQYF.